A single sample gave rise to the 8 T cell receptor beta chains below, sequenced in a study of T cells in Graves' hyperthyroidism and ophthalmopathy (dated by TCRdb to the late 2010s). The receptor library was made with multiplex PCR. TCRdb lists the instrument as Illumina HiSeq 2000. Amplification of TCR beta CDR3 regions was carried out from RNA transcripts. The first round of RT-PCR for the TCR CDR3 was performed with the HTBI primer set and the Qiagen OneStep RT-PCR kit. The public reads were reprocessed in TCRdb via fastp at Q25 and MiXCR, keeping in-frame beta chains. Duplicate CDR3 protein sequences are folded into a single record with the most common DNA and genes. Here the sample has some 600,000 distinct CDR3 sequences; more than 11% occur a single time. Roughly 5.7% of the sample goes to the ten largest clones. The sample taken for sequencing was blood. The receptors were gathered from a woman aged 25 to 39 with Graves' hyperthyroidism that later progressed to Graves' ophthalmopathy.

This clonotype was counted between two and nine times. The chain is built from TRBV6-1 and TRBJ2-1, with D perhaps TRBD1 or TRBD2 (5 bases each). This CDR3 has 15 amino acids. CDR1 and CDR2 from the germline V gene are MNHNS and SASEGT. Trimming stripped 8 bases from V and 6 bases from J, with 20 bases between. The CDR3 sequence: CASRPPGAQGNEQFF. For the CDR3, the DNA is TGTGCCAGCCGCCCCCCCGGGGCCCAGGGCAATGAGCAGTTCTTC.

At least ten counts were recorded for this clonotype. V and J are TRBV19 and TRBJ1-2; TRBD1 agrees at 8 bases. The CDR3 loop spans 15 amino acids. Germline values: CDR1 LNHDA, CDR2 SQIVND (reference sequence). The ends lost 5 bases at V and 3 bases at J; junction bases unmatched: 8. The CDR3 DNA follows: TGTGCCAGTAGTCCCAGGACAGGGAAGGACTATGGCTACACCTTC. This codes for CASSPRTGKDYGYTF.

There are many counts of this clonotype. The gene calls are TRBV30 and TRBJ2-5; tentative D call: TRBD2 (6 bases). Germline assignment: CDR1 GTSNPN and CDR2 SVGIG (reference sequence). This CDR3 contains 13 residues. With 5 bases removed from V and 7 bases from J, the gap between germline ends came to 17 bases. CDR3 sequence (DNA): TGTGCCTGGGCCGCGGGGTTCAAAGGGACCCAGTACTTC. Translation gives CAWAAGFKGTQYF.

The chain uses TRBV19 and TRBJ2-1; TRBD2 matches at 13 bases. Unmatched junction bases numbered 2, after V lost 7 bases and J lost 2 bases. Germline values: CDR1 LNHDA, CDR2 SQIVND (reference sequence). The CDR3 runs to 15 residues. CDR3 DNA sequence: TGTGCCAGTACTACTAGCGGGAGGGCCTACAATGAGCAGTTCTTC. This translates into CASTTSGRAYNEQFF.

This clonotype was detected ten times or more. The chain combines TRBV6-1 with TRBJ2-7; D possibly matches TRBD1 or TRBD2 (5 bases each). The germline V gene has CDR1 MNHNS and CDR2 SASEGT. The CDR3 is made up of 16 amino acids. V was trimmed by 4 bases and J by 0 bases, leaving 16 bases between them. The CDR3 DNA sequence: TGTGCCAGCAGTGCGTCCGGGACGGTGAGCTCCTACGAGCAGTACTTC. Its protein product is CASSASGTVSSYEQYF.

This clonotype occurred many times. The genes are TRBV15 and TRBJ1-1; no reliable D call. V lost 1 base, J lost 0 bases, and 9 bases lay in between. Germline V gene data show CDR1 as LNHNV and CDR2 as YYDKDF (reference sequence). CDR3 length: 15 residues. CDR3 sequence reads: CATSRAGSMNTEAFF. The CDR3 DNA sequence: TGTGCCACCAGCAGAGCAGGCAGCATGAACACTGAAGCTTTCTTT.

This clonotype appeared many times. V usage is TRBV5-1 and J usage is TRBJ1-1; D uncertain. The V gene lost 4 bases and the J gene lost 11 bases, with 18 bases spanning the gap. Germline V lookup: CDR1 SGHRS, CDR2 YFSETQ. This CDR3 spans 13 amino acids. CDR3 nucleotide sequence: TGCGCCAGCAGCCCCAGTGGGGATTCGATGGCTTTCTTT. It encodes CASSPSGDSMAFF.

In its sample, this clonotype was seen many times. CDR3 nucleotides: TGTGCCAGCAGTTTTATTCTGGACGGCTACACTGAAGCTTTCTTT. Translation gives CASSFILDGYTEAFF. The chain has TRBV28 and TRBJ1-1; D gene ambiguous. Trimming left V 3 bases short and J 3 bases short, with 14 bases between. The germline CDR1 and CDR2 sequences are MDHEN and SYDVKM. The CDR3 is made up of 15 amino acids.